The text below deals with one T cell receptor beta chain. Its matching antigen is unknown. At one end the junction does not follow the germline gene, possibly because of a read error. The template was RNA from unsorted bulk tissue. More than 3 cm separated this lung sample from the edge of the tumor. Donors were chemotherapy-naive, newly diagnosed lung cancer surgical patients in China, August–late 2014. The sample comes from a study of tumor and adjacent non-tumor tissue in lung cancer. Notes on the study in general: TCR diversity was significantly greater in tumor than normal lung tissue.

The CDR3 is made up of 19 amino acids. Three rounds of nested PCR, following a modified ARM-PCR protocol, produced the TCRbeta library. Each CDR3 protein is one row after TCRdb ran MiXCR on the multiplex PCR reads. This sample has 80,000 to 100,000 distinct CDR3 sequences; around three quarters occur once, and the top ten carry 30%. This chain uses TRBV12-3 or TRBV12-4 with TRBJ2-2, with TRBD2 matching 10 bases. This clonotype was obtained from a man between 60 and 75 years old with small cell lung cancer. The sequencing sample was made of distant non-tumor lung tissue. CDR3 residues: CASSRRSFLAGVGSGEPFF. CDR3 DNA: TGTGCTAGCAGCCGAAGGAGTTTTCTAGCGGGAGTAGGTAGCGGGGAGCCGTTTTTT.